These 19 T cell receptor beta chains share one sample of origin, sequenced in a study of blood T cell repertoires in COVID-19. Produced via immunoSEQ multiplex PCR; TCRdb's table is partial and in-frame only. The data show 25,000 to 35,000 clones, 80% to 90% seen once. The sample was peripheral blood. The receptors were gathered from a man of 80 years or more with acute or convalescent COVID-19.

This chain joins TRBV11-2 and TRBJ1-2; 8 nucleotides align to TRBD1. J lost 8 bases, V lost 0 bases, and 11 bases had no gene match. Germline lookup yields CDR1 SGHAT and CDR2 FQNNGV. This CDR3 has 16 residues. The DNA of the CDR3 is TGTGCCAGCAGCTTAGACGGTCTAGGGACAGGCAGCGGCTACACCTTC. As protein: CASSLDGLGTGSGYTF.

This clone was counted a single time. The rearrangement joins TRBV11-2 to TRBJ1-2, with D unclear. This CDR3 spans 13 amino acids. Trimming stripped 1 base from V and 4 bases from J, with 7 bases between. CDR1 SGHAT and CDR2 FQNNGV come from the germline V gene. The CDR3 sequence: CASSLGLGYGYTF. The CDR3 DNA reads TGTGCCAGCAGCTTAGGACTGGGCTATGGCTACACCTTC. Looking up the rest from reference TRBV11-2 and TRBJ1-2 gives the full variable domain: EAGVAQSPRYKIIEKRQSVAFWCNPISGHATLYWYQQILGQGPKLLIQFQNNGVVDDSQLPKDRFSAERLKGVDSTLKIQPAKLEDSAVYLCASSLGLGYGYTFGSGTRLTVV.

The chain couples TRBV5-1 to TRBJ2-3, with 8 positions matching TRBD1. The germline gives CDR1 SGHRS, CDR2 YFSETQ. J gave up 1 base and V 5 bases, and 18 bases lay outside the gene matches. This CDR3 comprises 19 residues. Written as DNA, the CDR3 is TGCGCCAGCAGGGGAGTGGGGACAGGAGACCCCCTACGCACAGATACGCAGTATTTT. It is translated as CASRGVGTGDPLRTDTQYF.

The V gene is TRBV6-5, the J gene TRBJ2-7; D call uncertain. The germline V and J ends were trimmed by 7 bases and 0 bases, with 7 bases remaining between them. Germline V gene lookup returns CDR1 MNHEY and CDR2 SVGAGI. The CDR3 length is 12 residues. CDR3: CASTGSSYEQYF. The CDR3, as DNA: TGTGCCAGCACAGGTAGCTCCTACGAGCAGTACTTC.

The gene calls are TRBV2 and TRBJ1-5; D not resolved. CDR3 size: 15 residues. From germline, CDR1 is SNHLY and CDR2 FYNNEI. The ends were cut back, 0 bases at V and 7 bases at J, with 13 bases in the middle. This chain's CDR3 is CASSEARGGGQPQHF. Here the CDR3 DNA reads TGTGCCAGCAGTGAAGCCCGGGGAGGAGGGCAGCCCCAGCATTTT.

This chain connects TRBV5-5 to TRBJ2-3; 15 nucleotides match TRBD2. The CDR3 length is 16 residues. V gave up 4 bases and J gave up 4 bases; unmatched junction bases: 4. CDR1 and CDR2 (germline): SGHKS, YYEKEE (reference sequence). The CDR3 protein is CASSLGLAGGPDTQYF. The CDR3, as DNA: TGTGCCAGCAGCCTGGGACTAGCGGGGGGCCCAGATACGCAGTATTTT.

The V and J genes are TRBV7-6 and TRBJ2-2; TRBD1 is a possible D gene (6 bases). Trimming pared 1 base from V and 6 bases from J, leaving 15 bases between. CDR1 is SGHVS, CDR2 FNYEAQ, per germline. CDR3 length: 16 amino acids. The CDR3 sequence is CASSLGQTGTAGELFF. CDR3 nucleotides: TGTGCCAGCAGCTTAGGCCAAACAGGGACGGCCGGGGAGCTGTTTTTT.

The chain carries TRBV5-1 and TRBJ2-7; a weak D match, TRBD1 (6 bases). Germline values: CDR1 SGHRS, CDR2 YFSETQ. The CDR3 loop spans 13 amino acids. V lost 1 base and J 7 bases, leaving 12 bases between the germline ends. CDR3 in amino acids: CASSLQLDREQYF. The CDR3 DNA reads as TGCGCCAGCAGCTTGCAGTTGGACAGAGAGCAGTACTTC.

This clone was recorded once. The chain links TRBV3-1 (or the pseudogene TRBV3-2) to TRBJ2-1, with a weak D call TRBD2 (6 bases). V was clipped by 4 bases and J by 7 bases, with 20 bases between them. The length of the CDR3 is 16 residues. CDR1 LGHDT and CDR2 YNNKEL come from the germline V gene (reference sequence). CDR3 nucleotides: TGTGCCAGCAGCCGAGCCATGAGGAGGGCTGGGAATGAGCAGTTCTTC. Amino acids: CASSRAMRRAGNEQFF.

The gene calls are TRBV2 and TRBJ2-7; TRBD2 is a possible D gene (5 bases). Looked up from germline, CDR1 is SNHLY and CDR2 is FYNNEI. V was trimmed by 5 bases and J by 10 bases, leaving 18 bases between them. The CDR3 runs to 13 residues. The CDR3 spells CASSYRGYLGQYF. The CDR3, as DNA: TGTGCCAGCAGTTACCGAGGGTACCTGGGACAGTACTTC.

The chain joins TRBV7-9 to TRBJ2-7; TRBD1 matches at 9 bases. This CDR3 region has 15 residues. V lost 5 bases to trimming and J lost 1 base; unmatched junction nucleotides: 6. Germline values: CDR1 SEHNR, CDR2 FQNEAQ (reference sequence). The CDR3 nucleotides are TGTGCCAGCAGCCGTGGACAGGGGTCTTCCTACGAGCAGTACTTC. This codes for CASSRGQGSSYEQYF.

V gene TRBV19 combines with J gene TRBJ1-3; D gene ambiguous. The CDR3 extends over 14 amino acids. Germline CDR1 LNHDA, CDR2 SQIVND (reference sequence). The V end was cut by 3 bases, the J end by 7 bases, with 13 bases between. The CDR3 loop reads CASSIPTLGNTIYF. DNA of the CDR3: TGTGCCAGTAGTATTCCCACCCTCGGGAACACCATATATTTT.

The V gene is TRBV11-2, the J gene TRBJ1-1; D may be TRBD1 (6 bases). V lost 4 bases to trimming and J lost 0 bases, with 21 bases between them. CDR3 length: 18 amino acids. Germline V gene sequence: CDR1 SGHAT, CDR2 FQNNGV. In DNA, the CDR3 is TGTGCCAGCAGCTCGCCCGGTGGGGCAGGGGTATTGAACACTGAAGCTTTCTTT. Translation: CASSSPGGAGVLNTEAFF.

V and J are TRBV5-1 and TRBJ2-1; the D is unclear. The CDR3 totals 14 residues. Germline assignment: CDR1 SGHRS and CDR2 YFSETQ. Deletions cut 2 bases from V and 5 bases from J, with 11 bases between. CDR3 in amino acids: CASSLPHTDNEQFF. The CDR3 DNA reads TGCGCCAGCAGCTTACCTCACACCGACAATGAGCAGTTCTTC.

J is TRBJ1-2 and V is TRBV10-2; TRBD1 aligns across 9 bases. J gave up 7 bases and V 11 bases, and 14 bases lay outside the gene matches. The CDR3 consists of 14 residues. Germline V gene lookup returns CDR1 WSHSY and CDR2 SAAADI. The CDR3 is CAAADRGGSFGYTF. The CDR3 region has the DNA TGCGCCGCCGCCGACAGGGGGGGGTCCTTTGGCTACACCTTC.

This clone was counted once. The rearrangement uses TRBV28 and TRBJ2-2; the D gene is possibly TRBD2 (6 bases). Germline-derived CDR1 and CDR2 are MDHEN and SYDVKM. Trimming pared 6 bases from V and 4 bases from J, leaving 12 bases between. This CDR3 contains 14 residues. The CDR3, as DNA: TGTGCCAGCAGGGAGGGGCCGATCACCGGGGAGCTGTTTTTT. This encodes CASREGPITGELFF.

The chain employs TRBV9 and TRBJ1-1; a weak D match, TRBD1 (6 bases). CDR1 is SGDLS, CDR2 YYNGEE, per germline. The CDR3 has 13 residues. V gave up 3 bases and J gave up 4 bases, with 10 bases separating them. As DNA, the CDR3 is TGTGCCAGCAGCGCGGTAGGGGGCACTGAAGCTTTCTTT. It codes for CASSAVGGTEAFF. Filled out from reference TRBV9 and TRBJ1-1, the complete variable domain reads DSGVTQTPKHLITATGQRVTLRCSPRSGDLSVYWYQQSLDQGLQFLIQYYNGEERAKGNILERFSAQQFPDLHSELNLSSLELGDSALYFCASSAVGGTEAFFGQGTRLTVV.

V usage is TRBV7-2 and J usage is TRBJ1-3, with a tentative D call TRBD1 (5 bases). Germline CDR1 is SGHTA and CDR2 is FQGNSA. Trimming stripped 8 bases from V and 0 bases from J, with 20 bases between. The CDR3 extends over 17 amino acids. CDR3 protein: CASSLLSQTVSGNTIYF. DNA for the CDR3: TGTGCCAGCTCCCTCCTATCCCAGACAGTCTCTGGAAACACCATATATTTT.

The rearrangement links TRBV6-4 to TRBJ2-1, with 11 bases that match TRBD1. Losses at the gene ends were 4 bases for V and 10 bases for J; bases not matched to a gene: 9. The CDR3 covers 15 residues. Per the germline V gene, CDR1 is MRHNA and CDR2 is SNTAGT. Here the CDR3 reads CASSVGTGGLREQFF. Written as DNA, the CDR3 is TGTGCCAGCAGTGTGGGGACAGGGGGGCTCAGGGAGCAGTTCTTC.